This TCR beta chain was sequenced during a study of blood T cells in healthy people across ages. The second PCR ran roughly 6 to 11 cycles with a sample-barcoded 5' primer and J-beta primers. Each cDNA was tagged by a template-switch adaptor containing 12 random nucleotides. One entry per CDR3 protein results from TCRdb running MiXCR on the 5' RACE reads. This sample carries under 2,000,000 distinct CDR3 sequences, roughly 50% of them seen once, and the ten largest clones take roughly 2%. V was cut by 2 bases and J by 13 bases, with 18 bases left in between. This CDR3 region has 14 residues. Germline V gives CDR1 MNHEY, CDR2 SVGEGT. The donors, aged roughly 6 to 100, were healthy Caucasians from Russia.

Sequenced sample: blood. The rearrangement joins TRBV6-2 or TRBV6-3 to TRBJ2-4; D unresolved. The TCR was taken from a woman in her thirties or forties in good health. CDR3 region: CASSYGRTVLEQYF. Written as DNA, the CDR3 is TGTGCCAGCAGTTACGGCAGAACGGTCTTGGAGCAGTACTTC.